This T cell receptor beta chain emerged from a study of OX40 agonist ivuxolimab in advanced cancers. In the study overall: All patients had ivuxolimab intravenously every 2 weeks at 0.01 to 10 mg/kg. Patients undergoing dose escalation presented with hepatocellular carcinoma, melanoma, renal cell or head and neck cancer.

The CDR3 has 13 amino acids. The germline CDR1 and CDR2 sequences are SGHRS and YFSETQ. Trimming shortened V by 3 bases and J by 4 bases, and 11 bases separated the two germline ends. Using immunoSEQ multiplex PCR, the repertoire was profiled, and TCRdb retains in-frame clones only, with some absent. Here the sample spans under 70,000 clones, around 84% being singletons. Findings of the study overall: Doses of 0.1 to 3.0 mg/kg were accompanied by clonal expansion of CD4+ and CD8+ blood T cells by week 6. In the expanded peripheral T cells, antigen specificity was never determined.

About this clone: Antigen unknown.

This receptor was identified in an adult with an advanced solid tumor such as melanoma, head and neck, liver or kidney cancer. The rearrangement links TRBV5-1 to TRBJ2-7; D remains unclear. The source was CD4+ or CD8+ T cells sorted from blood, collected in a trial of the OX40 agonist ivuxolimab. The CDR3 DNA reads TGCGCCAGCAGCTCCCCACCCACATACGAGCAGTACTTC. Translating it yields CASSSPPTYEQYF.